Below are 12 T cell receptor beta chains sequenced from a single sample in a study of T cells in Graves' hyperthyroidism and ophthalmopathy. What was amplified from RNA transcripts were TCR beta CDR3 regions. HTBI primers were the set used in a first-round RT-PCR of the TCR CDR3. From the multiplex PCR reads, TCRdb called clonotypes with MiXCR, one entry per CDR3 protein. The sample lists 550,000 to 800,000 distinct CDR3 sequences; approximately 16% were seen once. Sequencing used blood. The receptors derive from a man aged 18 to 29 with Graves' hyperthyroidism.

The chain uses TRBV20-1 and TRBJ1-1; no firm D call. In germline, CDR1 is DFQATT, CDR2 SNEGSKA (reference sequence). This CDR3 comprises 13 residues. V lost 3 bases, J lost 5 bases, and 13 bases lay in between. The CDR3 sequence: CSASRGAETEAFF. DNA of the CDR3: TGCAGTGCTAGTCGGGGAGCGGAGACTGAAGCTTTCTTT.

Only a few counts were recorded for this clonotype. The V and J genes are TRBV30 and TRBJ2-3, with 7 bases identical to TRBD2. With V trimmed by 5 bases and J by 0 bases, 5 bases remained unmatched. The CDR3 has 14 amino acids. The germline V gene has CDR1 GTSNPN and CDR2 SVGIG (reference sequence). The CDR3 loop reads CAWAPGLSTDTQYF. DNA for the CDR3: TGTGCCTGGGCCCCGGGACTAAGCACAGATACGCAGTATTTT. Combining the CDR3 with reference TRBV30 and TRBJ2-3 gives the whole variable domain SQTIHQWPATLVQPVGSPLSLECTVEGTSNPNLYWYRQAAGRGLQLLFYSVGIGQISSEVPQNLSASRPQDRQFILSSKKLLLSDSGFYLCAWAPGLSTDTQYFGPGTRLTVL.

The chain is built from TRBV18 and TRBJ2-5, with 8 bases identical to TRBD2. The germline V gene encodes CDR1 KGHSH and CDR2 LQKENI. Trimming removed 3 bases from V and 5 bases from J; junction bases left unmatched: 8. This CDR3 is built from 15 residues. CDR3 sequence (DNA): TGTGCCAGCTCACCGGACAATAGCGGGATGGAGACCCAGTACTTC. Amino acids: CASSPDNSGMETQYF.

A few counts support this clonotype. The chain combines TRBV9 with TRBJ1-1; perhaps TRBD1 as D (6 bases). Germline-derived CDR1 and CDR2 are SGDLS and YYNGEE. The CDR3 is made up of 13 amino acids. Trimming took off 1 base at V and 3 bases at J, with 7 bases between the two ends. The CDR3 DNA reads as TGTGCCAGCAGCGTACAGGGGCACACTGAAGCTTTCTTT. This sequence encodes CASSVQGHTEAFF.

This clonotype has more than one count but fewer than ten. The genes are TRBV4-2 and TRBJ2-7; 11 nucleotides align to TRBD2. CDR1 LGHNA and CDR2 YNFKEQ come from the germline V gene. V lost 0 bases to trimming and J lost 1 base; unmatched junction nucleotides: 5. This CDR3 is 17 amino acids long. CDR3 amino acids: CASSQDGSSGRSYEQYF. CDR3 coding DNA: TGTGCCAGCAGCCAAGATGGGTCTAGCGGGAGGTCCTACGAGCAGTACTTC.

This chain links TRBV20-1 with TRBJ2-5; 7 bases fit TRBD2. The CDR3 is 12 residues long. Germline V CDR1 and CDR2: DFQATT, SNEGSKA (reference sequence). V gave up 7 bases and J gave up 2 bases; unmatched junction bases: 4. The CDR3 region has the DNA TGCAGTGAGAGGACTAGACAAGAGACCCAGTACTTC. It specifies CSERTRQETQYF.

In DNA form, the CDR3 reads TGTGCCAGCAGTGAAGAGGGACTAGGATTCGTCGAGACCCAGTACTTC. Translating it yields CASSEEGLGFVETQYF. The J gene is TRBJ2-5, the V gene TRBV2, with 8 bases identical to TRBD2. Germline V lookup: CDR1 SNHLY, CDR2 FYNNEI. V lost 1 base and J lost 5; bases outside the gene matches: 9. This CDR3 region has 16 residues.

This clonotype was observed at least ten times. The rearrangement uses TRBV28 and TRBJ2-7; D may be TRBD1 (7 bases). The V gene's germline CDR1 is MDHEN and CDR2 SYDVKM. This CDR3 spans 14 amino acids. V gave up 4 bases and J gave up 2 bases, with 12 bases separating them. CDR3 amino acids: CASSSARGAYEQYF. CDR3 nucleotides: TGTGCCAGCAGTTCGGCCAGGGGGGCCTACGAGCAGTACTTC.

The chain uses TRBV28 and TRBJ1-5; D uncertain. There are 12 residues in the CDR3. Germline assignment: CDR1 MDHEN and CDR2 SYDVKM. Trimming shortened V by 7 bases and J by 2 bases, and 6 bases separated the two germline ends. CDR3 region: CASITGNQPQHF. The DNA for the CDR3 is TGTGCCAGCATTACAGGCAATCAGCCCCAGCATTTT.

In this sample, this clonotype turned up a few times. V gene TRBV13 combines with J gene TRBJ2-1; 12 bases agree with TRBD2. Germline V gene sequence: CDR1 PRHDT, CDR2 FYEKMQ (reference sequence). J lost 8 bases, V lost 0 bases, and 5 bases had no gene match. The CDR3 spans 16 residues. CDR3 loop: CASSLGASGRVYEQFF. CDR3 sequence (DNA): TGTGCCAGCAGCTTAGGGGCTAGCGGGAGGGTCTATGAGCAGTTCTTC.

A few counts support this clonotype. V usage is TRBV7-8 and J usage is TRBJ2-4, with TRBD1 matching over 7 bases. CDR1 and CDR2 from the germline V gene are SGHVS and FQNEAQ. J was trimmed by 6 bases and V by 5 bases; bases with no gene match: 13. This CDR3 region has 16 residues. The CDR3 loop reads CASSPYDVRQGNIQYF. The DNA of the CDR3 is TGTGCCAGCAGCCCGTACGATGTAAGACAGGGAAACATTCAGTACTTC.

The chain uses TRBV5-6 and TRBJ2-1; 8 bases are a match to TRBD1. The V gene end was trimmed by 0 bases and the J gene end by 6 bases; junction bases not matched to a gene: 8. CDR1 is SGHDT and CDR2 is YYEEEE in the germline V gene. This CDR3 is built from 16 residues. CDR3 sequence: CASSLVFQGAGNEQFF. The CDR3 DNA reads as TGTGCCAGCAGCTTGGTCTTCCAGGGGGCTGGCAATGAGCAGTTCTTC.